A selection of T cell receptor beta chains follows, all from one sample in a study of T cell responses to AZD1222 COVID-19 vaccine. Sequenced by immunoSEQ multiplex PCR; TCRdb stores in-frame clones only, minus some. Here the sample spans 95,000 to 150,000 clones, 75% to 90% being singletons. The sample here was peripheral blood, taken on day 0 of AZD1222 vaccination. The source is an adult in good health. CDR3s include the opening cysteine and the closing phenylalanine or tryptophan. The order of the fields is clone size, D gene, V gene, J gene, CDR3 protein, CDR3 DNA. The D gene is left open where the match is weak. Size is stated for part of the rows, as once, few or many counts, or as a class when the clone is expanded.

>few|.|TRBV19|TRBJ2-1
CASSGGGSYRNEQFF
TGTGCCAGTAGTGGGGGCGGGAGCTATCGGAATGAGCAGTTCTTC
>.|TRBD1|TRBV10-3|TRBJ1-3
CAISEAGGYSGNTIYF
TGTGCCATCAGTGAAGCAGGGGGCTACTCTGGAAACACCATATATTTT
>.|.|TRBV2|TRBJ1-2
CASSERGANYGYTF
TGTGCCAGCAGTGAGCGGGGGGCAAACTATGGCTACACCTTC
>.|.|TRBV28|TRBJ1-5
CASSLLWNQPQHF
TGTGCCAGCAGTTTGCTTTGGAATCAGCCCCAGCATTTT
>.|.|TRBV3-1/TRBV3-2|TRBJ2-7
CASSQDPAPHSYEQYF
TGTGCCAGCAGCCAAGATCCGGCTCCCCACTCCTACGAGCAGTACTTC
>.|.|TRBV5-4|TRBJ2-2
CASSDGWPLGTGELFF
TGTGCCAGCAGCGACGGGTGGCCGCTGGGGACCGGGGAGCTGTTTTTT
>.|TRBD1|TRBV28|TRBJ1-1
CASSPSTGADTEAFF
TGTGCCAGCAGTCCCTCGACAGGGGCGGACACTGAAGCTTTCTTT
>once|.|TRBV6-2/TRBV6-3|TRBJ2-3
CASSYSSGRTDTQYF
TGTGCCAGCAGTTACTCAAGCGGGCGCACAGATACGCAGTATTTT
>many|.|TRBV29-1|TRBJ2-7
CSVEKGSYEQYF
TGCAGCGTTGAGAAGGGCTCCTACGAGCAGTACTTC
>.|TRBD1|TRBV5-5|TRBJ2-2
CASSLSRVQGAITGELFF
TGTGCCAGCAGCTTATCTCGGGTGCAGGGGGCAATCACCGGGGAGCTGTTTTTT
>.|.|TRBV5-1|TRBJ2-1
CASSWREAAENEQFF
TGCGCCAGCAGCTGGCGAGAAGCGGCTGAAAATGAGCAGTTCTTC
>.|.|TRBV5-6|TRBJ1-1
CASSLKGNTEAFF
TGTGCCAGCAGCTTGAAGGGGAACACTGAAGCTTTCTTT
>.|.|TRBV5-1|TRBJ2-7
CASSLVPALSYEQYF
TGCGCCAGCAGCTTGGTTCCGGCCCTCTCCTACGAGCAGTACTTC
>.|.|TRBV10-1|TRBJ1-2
CASSEALICPHNYGYTF
TGCGCCAGCAGTGAGGCCCTAATCTGCCCCCATAACTATGGCTACACCTTC
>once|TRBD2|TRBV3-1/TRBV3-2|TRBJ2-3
CASSPTTSAADTQYF
TGTGCCAGCAGCCCGACCACTAGCGCTGCAGATACGCAGTATTTT
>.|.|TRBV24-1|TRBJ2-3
CATSSPDSTDTQYF
TGTGCCACCAGTTCCCCGGATAGCACAGATACGCAGTATTTT
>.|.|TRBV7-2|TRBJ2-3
CASSSLGGGGTDTQYF
TGTGCCAGCAGCTCCTTGGGGGGCGGGGGCACAGATACGCAGTATTTT
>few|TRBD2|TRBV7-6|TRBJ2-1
CASSPGLARGYEQFF
TGTGCCAGCAGCCCGGGACTAGCGAGGGGGTATGAGCAGTTCTTC
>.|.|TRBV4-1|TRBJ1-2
CASSRDGTNYGYTF
TGCGCCAGCAGCCGAGACGGGACAAACTATGGCTACACCTTC
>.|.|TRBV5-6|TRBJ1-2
CASSFDRYTGYTF
TGTGCCAGCAGCTTTGATCGGTATACTGGCTACACCTTC
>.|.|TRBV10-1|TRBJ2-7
CASSEGANYEQYF
TGCGCCAGCAGTGAGGGGGCCAACTACGAGCAGTACTTC
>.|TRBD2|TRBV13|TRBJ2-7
CASGGGGSGRAHEQYF
TGTGCCAGCGGGGGAGGAGGTAGCGGGAGGGCGCACGAGCAGTACTTC
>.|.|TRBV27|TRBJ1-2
CASSLTSGSSNYGYTF
TGTGCCAGCAGTTTGACTTCCGGGTCGTCTAACTATGGCTACACCTTC
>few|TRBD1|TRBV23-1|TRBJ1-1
CASSQFDRGNTEAFF
TGCGCCAGCAGTCAATTCGACAGGGGTAACACTGAAGCTTTCTTT
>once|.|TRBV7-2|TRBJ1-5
CASTVLGGRSNQPQHF
TGTGCCAGCACCGTACTGGGGGGCCGGAGCAATCAGCCCCAGCATTTT
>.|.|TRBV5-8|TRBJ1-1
CASSSTRRGTEAFF
TGTGCCAGCAGCTCGACGCGGCGAGGCACTGAAGCTTTCTTT
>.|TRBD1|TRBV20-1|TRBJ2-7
CSASLSTGAYEQYF
TGCAGTGCTAGTTTATCTACAGGGGCGTACGAGCAGTACTTC
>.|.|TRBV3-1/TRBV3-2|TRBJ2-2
CASSPRANTGELFF
TGTGCCAGCAGCCCCCGCGCGAACACCGGGGAGCTGTTTTTT